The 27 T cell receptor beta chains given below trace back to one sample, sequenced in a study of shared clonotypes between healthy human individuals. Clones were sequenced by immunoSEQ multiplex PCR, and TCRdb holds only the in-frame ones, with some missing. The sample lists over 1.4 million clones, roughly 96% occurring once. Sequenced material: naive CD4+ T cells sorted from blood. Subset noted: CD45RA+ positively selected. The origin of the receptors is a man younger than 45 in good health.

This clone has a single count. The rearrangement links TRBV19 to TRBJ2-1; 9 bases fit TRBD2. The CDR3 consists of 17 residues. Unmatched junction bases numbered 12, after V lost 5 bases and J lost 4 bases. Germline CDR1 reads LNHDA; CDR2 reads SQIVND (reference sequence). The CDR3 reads CASSAPPSGRFYNEQFF. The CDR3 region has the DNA TGTGCCAGTAGTGCCCCCCCCAGCGGGAGGTTTTACAATGAGCAGTTCTTC.

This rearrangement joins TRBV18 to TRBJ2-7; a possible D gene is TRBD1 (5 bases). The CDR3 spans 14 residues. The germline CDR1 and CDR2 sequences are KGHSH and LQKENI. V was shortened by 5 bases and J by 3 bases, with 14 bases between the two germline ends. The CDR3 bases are TGTGCCAGCTCAGCGAGACAGAGAGTCTACGAGCAGTACTTC. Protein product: CASSARQRVYEQYF.

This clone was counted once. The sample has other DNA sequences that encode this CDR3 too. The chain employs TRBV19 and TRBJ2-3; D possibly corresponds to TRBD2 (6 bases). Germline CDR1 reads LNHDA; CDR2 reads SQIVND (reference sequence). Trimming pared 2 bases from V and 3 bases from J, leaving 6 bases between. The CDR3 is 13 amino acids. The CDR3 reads CASSILATDTQYF. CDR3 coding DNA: TGTGCCAGTAGTATACTAGCGACAGATACGCAGTATTTT.

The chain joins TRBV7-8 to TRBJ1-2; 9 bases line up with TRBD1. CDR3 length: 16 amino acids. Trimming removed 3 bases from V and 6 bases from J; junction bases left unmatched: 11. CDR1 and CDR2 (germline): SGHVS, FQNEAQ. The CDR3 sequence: CASSLTPGQGQHGYTF. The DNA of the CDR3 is TGTGCCAGCAGCTTGACCCCGGGACAGGGTCAGCATGGCTACACCTTC.

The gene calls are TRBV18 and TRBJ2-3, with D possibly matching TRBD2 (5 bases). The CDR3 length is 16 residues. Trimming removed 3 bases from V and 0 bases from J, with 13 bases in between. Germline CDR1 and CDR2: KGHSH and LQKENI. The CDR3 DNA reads TGTGCCAGCTCACCGCGGGTTTTGACGAGCACAGATACGCAGTATTTT. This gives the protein CASSPRVLTSTDTQYF. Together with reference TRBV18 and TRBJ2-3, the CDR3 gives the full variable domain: NAGVMQNPRHLVRRRGQEARLRCSPMKGHSHVYWYRQLPEEGLKFMVYLQKENIIDESGMPKERFSAEFPKEGPSILRIQQVVRGDSAAYFCASSPRVLTSTDTQYFGPGTRLTVL.

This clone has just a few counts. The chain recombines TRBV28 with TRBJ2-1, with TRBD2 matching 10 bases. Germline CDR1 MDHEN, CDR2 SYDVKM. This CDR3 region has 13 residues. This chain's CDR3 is CVSGLAIGNEQFF. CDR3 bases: TGTGTTTCGGGACTAGCGATCGGCAATGAGCAGTTCTTC.

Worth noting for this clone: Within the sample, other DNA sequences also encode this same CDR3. The CDR3 nucleotides read TGTGCCAGCAGTGGTTATAGCAATCAGCCCCAGCATTTT. Protein sequence: CASSGYSNQPQHF. This chain connects TRBV28 to TRBJ1-5, with D uncertain. This CDR3 is built from 13 residues. Germline lookup yields CDR1 MDHEN and CDR2 SYDVKM. V was pared by 5 bases and J by 0 bases, with 5 bases between.

CDR3 sequence: CASSYRGPSTDTQYF. The CDR3 DNA follows: TGTGCCAGCAGCTACAGGGGGCCTAGCACAGATACGCAGTATTTT. The chain recombines TRBV5-4 with TRBJ2-3, with 9 bases matching TRBD1. Germline V gene lookup returns CDR1 SGHNT and CDR2 YYREEE (reference sequence). The CDR3 consists of 15 residues. Losses at the gene ends were 3 bases for V and 0 bases for J; bases not matched to a gene: 2.

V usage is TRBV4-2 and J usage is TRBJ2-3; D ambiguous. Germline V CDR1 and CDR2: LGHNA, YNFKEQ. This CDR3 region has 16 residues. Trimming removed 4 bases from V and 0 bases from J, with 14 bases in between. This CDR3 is CASSREGQRSTDTQYF. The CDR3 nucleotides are TGTGCCAGCAGCCGAGAAGGGCAGAGAAGCACAGATACGCAGTATTTT.

CDR3 nucleotide sequence: TGTGCCAGCAGCTTACAGGGAACTGGAAACACCATATATTTT. Translation gives CASSLQGTGNTIYF. The chain couples TRBV5-6 to TRBJ1-3; D is possibly TRBD1 (6 bases). The length of the CDR3 is 14 residues. In germline, CDR1 is SGHDT, CDR2 YYEEEE. Between the trimmed V and J ends, which lost 2 bases and 2 bases, there was a span of 8 bases.

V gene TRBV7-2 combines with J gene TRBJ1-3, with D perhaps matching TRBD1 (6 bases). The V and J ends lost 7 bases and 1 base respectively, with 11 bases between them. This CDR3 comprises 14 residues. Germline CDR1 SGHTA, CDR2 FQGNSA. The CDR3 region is CASTRGGSGNTIYF. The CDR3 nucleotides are TGTGCCAGCACAAGAGGGGGATCTGGAAACACCATATATTTT. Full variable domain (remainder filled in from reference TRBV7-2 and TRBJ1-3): GAGVSQSPSNKVTEKGKDVELRCDPISGHTALYWYRQSLGQGLEFLIYFQGNSAPDKSGLPSDRFSAERTGGSVSTLTIQRTQQEDSAVYLCASTRGGSGNTIYFGEGSWLTVV.

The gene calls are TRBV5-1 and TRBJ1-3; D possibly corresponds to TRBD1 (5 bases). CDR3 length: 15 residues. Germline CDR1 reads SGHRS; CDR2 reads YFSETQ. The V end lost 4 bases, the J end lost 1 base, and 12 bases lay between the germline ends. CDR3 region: CASSPHQGSGNTIYF. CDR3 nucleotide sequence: TGCGCCAGCAGCCCGCATCAGGGTTCTGGAAACACCATATATTTT.

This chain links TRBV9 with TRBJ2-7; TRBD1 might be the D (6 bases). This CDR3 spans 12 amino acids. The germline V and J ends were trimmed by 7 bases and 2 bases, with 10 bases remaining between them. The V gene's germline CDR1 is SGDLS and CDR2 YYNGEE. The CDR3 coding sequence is TGTGCCAGCCACAGGGTTACCTACGAGCAGTACTTC. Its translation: CASHRVTYEQYF. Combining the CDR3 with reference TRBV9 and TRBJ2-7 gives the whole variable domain DSGVTQTPKHLITATGQRVTLRCSPRSGDLSVYWYQQSLDQGLQFLIQYYNGEERAKGNILERFSAQQFPDLHSELNLSSLELGDSALYFCASHRVTYEQYFGPGTRLTVT.

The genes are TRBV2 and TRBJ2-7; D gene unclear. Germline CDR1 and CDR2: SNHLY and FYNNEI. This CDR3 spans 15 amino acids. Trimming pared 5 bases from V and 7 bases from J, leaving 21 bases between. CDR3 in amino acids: CASSKGPGFKEEQYF. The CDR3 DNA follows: TGTGCCAGCAGTAAAGGGCCGGGTTTTAAGGAGGAGCAGTACTTC.

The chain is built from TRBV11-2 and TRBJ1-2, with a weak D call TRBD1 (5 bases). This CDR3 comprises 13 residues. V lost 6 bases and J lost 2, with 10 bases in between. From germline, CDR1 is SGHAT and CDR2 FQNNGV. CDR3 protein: CASSSRGNYGYTF. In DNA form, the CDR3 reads TGTGCCAGCAGTTCTAGGGGCAACTATGGCTACACCTTC.

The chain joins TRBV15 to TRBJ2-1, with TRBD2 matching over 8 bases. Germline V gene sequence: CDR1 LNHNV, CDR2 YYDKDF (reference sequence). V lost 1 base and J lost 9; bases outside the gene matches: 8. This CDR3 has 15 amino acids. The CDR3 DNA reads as TGTGCCACCAGCAGAGGGATCGGGGGGGATGGTGAGCAGTTCTTC. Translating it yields CATSRGIGGDGEQFF.

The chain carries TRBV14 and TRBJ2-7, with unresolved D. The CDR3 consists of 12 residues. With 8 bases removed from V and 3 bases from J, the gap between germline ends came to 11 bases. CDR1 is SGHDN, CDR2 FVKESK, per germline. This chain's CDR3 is CASGRSYYEQYF. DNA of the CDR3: TGTGCCAGCGGGCGGAGCTACTACGAGCAGTACTTC.

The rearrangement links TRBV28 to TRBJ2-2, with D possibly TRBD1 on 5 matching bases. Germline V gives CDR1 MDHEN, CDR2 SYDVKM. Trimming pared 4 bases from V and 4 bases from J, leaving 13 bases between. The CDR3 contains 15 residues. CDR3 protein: CASSSSRAFTGELFF. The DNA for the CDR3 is TGTGCCAGCAGTTCAAGCAGGGCCTTCACCGGGGAGCTGTTTTTT.

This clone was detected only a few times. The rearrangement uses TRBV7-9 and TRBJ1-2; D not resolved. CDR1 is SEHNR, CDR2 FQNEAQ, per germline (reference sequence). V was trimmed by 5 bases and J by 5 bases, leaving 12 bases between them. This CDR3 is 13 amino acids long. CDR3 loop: CASSQRVQYGYTF. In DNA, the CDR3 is TGTGCCAGCAGCCAAAGGGTACAGTATGGCTACACCTTC.

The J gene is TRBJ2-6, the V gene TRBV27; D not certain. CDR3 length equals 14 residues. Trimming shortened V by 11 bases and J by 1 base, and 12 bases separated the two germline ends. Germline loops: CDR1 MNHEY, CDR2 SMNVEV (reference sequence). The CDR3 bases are TGTGCCGGGAACCGTAGGTCTGGGGCCAACGTCCTGACTTTC. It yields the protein CAGNRRSGANVLTF.

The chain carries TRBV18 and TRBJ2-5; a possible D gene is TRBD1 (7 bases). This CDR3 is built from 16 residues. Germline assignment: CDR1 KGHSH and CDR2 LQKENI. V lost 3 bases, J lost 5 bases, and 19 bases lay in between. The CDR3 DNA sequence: TGTGCCAGCTCACCGCTCCCAGGGGGGCCCCGGGAGACCCAGTACTTC. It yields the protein CASSPLPGGPRETQYF.

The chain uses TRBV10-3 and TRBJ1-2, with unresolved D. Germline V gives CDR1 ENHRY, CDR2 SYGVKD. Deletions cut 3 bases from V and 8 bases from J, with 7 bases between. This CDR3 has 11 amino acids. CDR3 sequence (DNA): TGTGCCATCAGTGACGGGGTAGGCTACACCTTC. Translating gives CAISDGVGYTF.

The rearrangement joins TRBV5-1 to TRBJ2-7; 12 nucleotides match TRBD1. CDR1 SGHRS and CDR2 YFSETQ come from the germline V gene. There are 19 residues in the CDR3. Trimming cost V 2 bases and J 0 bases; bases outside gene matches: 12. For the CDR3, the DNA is TGCGCCAGCAGCTTATTCTTCGGGACAGGGGGCAGGAGCTCCTACGAGCAGTACTTC. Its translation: CASSLFFGTGGRSSYEQYF. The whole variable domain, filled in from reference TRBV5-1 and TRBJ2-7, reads KAGVTQTPRYLIKTRGQQVTLSCSPISGHRSVSWYQQTPGQGLQFLFEYFSETQRNKGNFPGRFSGRQFSNSRSEMNVSTLELGDSALYLCASSLFFGTGGRSSYEQYFGPGTRLTVT.

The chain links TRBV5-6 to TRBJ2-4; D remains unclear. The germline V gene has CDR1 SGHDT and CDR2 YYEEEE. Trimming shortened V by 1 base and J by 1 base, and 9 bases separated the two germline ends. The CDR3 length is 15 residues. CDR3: CASSLIRLAKNIQYF. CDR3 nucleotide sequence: TGTGCCAGCAGCTTGATTCGGCTGGCCAAAAACATTCAGTACTTC.

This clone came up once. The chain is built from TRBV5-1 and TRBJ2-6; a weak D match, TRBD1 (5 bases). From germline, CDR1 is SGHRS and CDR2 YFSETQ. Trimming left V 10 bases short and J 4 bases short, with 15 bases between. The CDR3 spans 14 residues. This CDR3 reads CAGAEGVGANVLTF. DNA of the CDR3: TGCGCCGGAGCAGAAGGGGTCGGGGCCAACGTCCTGACTTTC.

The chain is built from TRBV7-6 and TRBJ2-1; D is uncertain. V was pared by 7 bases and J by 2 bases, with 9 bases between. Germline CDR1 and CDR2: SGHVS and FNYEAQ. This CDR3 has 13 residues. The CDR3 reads CASTSLPYNEQFF. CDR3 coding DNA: TGTGCCAGCACCTCCCTACCCTACAATGAGCAGTTCTTC.

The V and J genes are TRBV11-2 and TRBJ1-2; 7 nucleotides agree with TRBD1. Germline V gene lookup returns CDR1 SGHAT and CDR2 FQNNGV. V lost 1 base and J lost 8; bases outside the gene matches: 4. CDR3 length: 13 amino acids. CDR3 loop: CASSLGTGAGYTF. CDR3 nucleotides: TGTGCCAGCAGCTTAGGGACAGGCGCGGGCTACACCTTC.